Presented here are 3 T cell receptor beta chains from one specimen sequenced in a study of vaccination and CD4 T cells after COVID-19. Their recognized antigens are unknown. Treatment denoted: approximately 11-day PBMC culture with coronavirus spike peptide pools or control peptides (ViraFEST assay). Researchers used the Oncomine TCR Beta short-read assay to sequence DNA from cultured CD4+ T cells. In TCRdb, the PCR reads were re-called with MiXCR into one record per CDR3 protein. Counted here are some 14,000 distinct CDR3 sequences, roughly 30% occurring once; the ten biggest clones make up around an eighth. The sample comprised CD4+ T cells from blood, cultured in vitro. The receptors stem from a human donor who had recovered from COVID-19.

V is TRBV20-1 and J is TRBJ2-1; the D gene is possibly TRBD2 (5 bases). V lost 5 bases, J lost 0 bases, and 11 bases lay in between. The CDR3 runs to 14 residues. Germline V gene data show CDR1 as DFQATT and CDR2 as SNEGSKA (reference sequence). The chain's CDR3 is CSAEGRSSYNEQFF. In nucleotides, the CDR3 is TGCAGTGCTGAGGGCCGGAGCTCCTACAATGAGCAGTTCTTC.

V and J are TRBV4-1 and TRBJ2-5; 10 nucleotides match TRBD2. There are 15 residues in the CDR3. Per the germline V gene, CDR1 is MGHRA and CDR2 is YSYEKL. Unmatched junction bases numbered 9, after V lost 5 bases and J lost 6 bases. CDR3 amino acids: CASSVLAGVSKTQYF. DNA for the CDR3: TGCGCCAGCAGCGTCCTAGCGGGAGTGTCAAAGACCCAGTACTTC.

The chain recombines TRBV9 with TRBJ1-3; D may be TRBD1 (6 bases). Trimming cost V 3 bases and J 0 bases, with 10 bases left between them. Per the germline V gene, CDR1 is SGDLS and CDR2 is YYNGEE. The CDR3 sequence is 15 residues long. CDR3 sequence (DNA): TGTGCCAGCAGCGCCGGACAGACCTCTGGAAACACCATATATTTT. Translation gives CASSAGQTSGNTIYF. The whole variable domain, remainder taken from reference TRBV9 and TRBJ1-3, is DSGVTQTPKHLITATGQRVTLRCSPRSGDLSVYWYQQSLDQGLQFLIQYYNGEERAKGNILERFSAQQFPDLHSELNLSSLELGDSALYFCASSAGQTSGNTIYFGEGSWLTVV.